Below are 9 T cell receptor beta chains sequenced from a single sample in a study of cytotoxic CD8 clonotypes in ibrutinib-treated CLL. TCRdb keeps only in-frame clones here, not all; method: immunoSEQ multiplex PCR. Of about 76,000 clones in the sample, 75% to 90% were seen once. Sequencing used PBMCs, obtained after 24 months of ibrutinib treatment. The receptors were sampled from a human donor with chronic lymphocytic leukemia.

The rearrangement links TRBV19 to TRBJ1-1; 7 bases line up with TRBD1. Germline trimming cut 5 bases from V and 0 bases from J; bases unmatched to any gene: 3. CDR1 is LNHDA, CDR2 SQIVND, per germline (reference sequence). There are 14 residues in the CDR3. CDR3 sequence (DNA): TGTGCCAGTAGTCAGGACAGGCTGAACACTGAAGCTTTCTTT. Amino acids: CASSQDRLNTEAFF.

The V and J genes are TRBV28 and TRBJ1-5, with D unresolved. The V end was cut by 4 bases, the J end by 0 bases, with 13 bases between. There are 16 residues in the CDR3. Looked up from germline, CDR1 is MDHEN and CDR2 is SYDVKM. Here the CDR3 reads CASSSSGPSSNQPQHF. CDR3 in DNA: TGTGCCAGCAGTTCGTCGGGTCCCTCTAGCAATCAGCCCCAGCATTTT.

The chain employs TRBV9 and TRBJ2-3, with D unclear. CDR3 length: 14 residues. Trimming left V 0 bases short and J 1 base short, with 6 bases between. Germline-derived CDR1 and CDR2 are SGDLS and YYNGEE. CDR3 sequence (DNA): TGTGCCAGCAGCGTAGTTCCTGGCACAGATACGCAGTATTTT. Translation: CASSVVPGTDTQYF.

This clone was seen once. V and J are TRBV7-7 and TRBJ2-2; D is ambiguous. The CDR3 loop spans 13 amino acids. With 4 bases removed from V and 5 bases from J, the gap between germline ends came to 8 bases. Germline lookup yields CDR1 SSHAT and CDR2 FNYEAQ (reference sequence). CDR3 region: CASSSHETGELFF. The DNA for the CDR3 is TGTGCCAGCAGCTCCCATGAGACCGGGGAGCTGTTTTTT.

A few counts support this clone. The chain carries TRBV7-8 and TRBJ1-5; TRBD1 agrees at 9 bases. Germline lookup yields CDR1 SGHVS and CDR2 FQNEAQ. The ends lost 4 bases at V and 0 bases at J; junction bases unmatched: 7. This CDR3 comprises 17 residues. CDR3 amino acids: CASSSGQGLFSNQPQHF. The CDR3 coding sequence is TGTGCCAGCAGCTCCGGACAGGGGCTTTTTAGCAATCAGCCCCAGCATTTT.

V and J are TRBV29-1 and TRBJ2-7, with TRBD1 matching over 8 bases. Germline V CDR1 and CDR2: SQVTM, ANQGSEA. The CDR3 sequence is 14 residues long. J lost 0 bases, V lost 7 bases, and 8 bases had no gene match. Here the CDR3 DNA reads TGCAGCGCTAGGACAGGGTGGAGCTCCTACGAGCAGTACTTC. It codes for CSARTGWSSYEQYF.

The chain joins TRBV5-1 to TRBJ2-5; D gene ambiguous. Trimming removed 6 bases from V and 2 bases from J, with 20 bases in between. CDR3 size: 16 residues. CDR1 and CDR2 (germline): SGHRS, YFSETQ. CDR3 protein: CASTPIGVTAQETQYF. The CDR3 coding sequence is TGCGCCAGCACCCCAATCGGCGTAACAGCTCAAGAGACCCAGTACTTC.

J is TRBJ2-2 and V is TRBV19; 8 bases are a match to TRBD2. CDR1 and CDR2 from the germline V gene are LNHDA and SQIVND (reference sequence). After removal of 7 bases from V and 5 bases from J, the junction contained 12 bases not matched to a gene. This CDR3 is 16 amino acids long. CDR3 region: CASTPPGTSGTGELFF. CDR3 nucleotide sequence: TGTGCCAGTACCCCTCCTGGGACTAGTGGAACCGGGGAGCTGTTTTTT.

The chain has TRBV2 and TRBJ2-7; D may match TRBD1 or TRBD2 (5 bases each). CDR1 is SNHLY, CDR2 FYNNEI, per germline. This CDR3 region has 14 residues. As DNA, the CDR3 is TGTGTCCAACGTAGGGACGGAGCGATGGTCGAGCAGTACTTC. It translates to CVQRRDGAMVEQYF.